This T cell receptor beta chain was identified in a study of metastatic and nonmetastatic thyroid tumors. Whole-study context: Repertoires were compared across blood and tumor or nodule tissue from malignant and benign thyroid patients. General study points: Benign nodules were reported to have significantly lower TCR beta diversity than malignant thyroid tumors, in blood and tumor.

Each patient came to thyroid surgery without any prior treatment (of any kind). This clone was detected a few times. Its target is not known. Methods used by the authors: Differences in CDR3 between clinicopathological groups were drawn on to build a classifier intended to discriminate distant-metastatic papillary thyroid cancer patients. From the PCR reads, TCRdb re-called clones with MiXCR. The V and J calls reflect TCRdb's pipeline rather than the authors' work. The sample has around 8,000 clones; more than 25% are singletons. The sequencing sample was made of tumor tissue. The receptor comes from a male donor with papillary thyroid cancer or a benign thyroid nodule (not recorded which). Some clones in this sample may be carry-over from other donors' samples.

The CDR3 DNA reads TGTGCCAGCAGTTTAGCGGGAGCTAGTGGAGATGAGCAGTTCTTC. This encodes CASSLAGASGDEQFF. The chain links TRBV28 to TRBJ2-1; 7 bases map to TRBD2. From germline, CDR1 is MDHEN and CDR2 SYDVKM. V shed 2 bases, J shed 8 bases, and the junction held 9 bases outside the gene matches. The CDR3 has 15 residues.